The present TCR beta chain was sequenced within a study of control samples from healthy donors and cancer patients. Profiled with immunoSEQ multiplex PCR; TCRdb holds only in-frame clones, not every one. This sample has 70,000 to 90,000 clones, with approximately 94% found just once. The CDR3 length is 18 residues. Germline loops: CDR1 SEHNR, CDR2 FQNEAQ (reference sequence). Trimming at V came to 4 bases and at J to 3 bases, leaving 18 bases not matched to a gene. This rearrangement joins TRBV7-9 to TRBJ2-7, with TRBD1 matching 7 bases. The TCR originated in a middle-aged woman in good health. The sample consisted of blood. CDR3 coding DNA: TGTGCCAGCAGCTCCCCAGCGCCCTCGGTGGGACAGTACTACGAGCAGTACTTC. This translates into CASSSPAPSVGQYYEQYF. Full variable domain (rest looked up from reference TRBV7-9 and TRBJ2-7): DTGVSQNPRHKITKRGQNVTFRCDPISEHNRLYWYRQTLGQGPEFLTYFQNEAQLEKSRLLSDRFSAERPKGSFSTLEIQRTEQGDSAMYLCASSSPAPSVGQYYEQYFGPGTRLTVT.